The 14 T cell receptor beta chains given below trace back to one sample, sequenced in a study of beta chain features in type 1 diabetes. Study-wide results and limits: Among all four CD4+ subsets, Type 1 diabetes patients had TCRB CDR3s that were moderately but significantly shorter.

The antigens of these receptors remain unknown. The study reverse transcribed the entire isolated RNA, so it sequenced expressed TCRB transcripts. Using immunoSEQ multiplex PCR, the repertoire was profiled, and TCRdb retains in-frame clones only, with some absent. The sample comprises under 300,000 clones, about a tenth of which are singletons, and around 0.017% rests with the top ten. Input material: naive CD4+ T cells from blood. These TCRs come from a man between 25 and 39 years old with type 1 diabetes.

In its sample, this clone was seen once. CDR3 amino acids: CASSPQSTDTQYF. In DNA, the CDR3 is TGTGCCAGCAGCCCACAGAGCACAGATACGCAGTATTTT. The chain combines TRBV11-1 with TRBJ2-3, with D hard to call. Trimming pared 5 bases from V and 0 bases from J, leaving 6 bases between. The CDR3 has 13 amino acids. Per germline, CDR1 SGHAT and CDR2 FQDESV (reference sequence).

This clone was observed a few times. The gene calls are TRBV27 and TRBJ2-4, with 7 bases fitting TRBD1. Germline CDR1 reads MNHEY; CDR2 reads SMNVEV (reference sequence). The CDR3 extends over 16 amino acids. CDR3 amino acids: CGIDRVPFLAKNIQYF. The CDR3 DNA reads as TGTGGGATCGACAGGGTTCCCTTTCTAGCCAAAAACATTCAGTACTTC.

The chain has TRBV5-1 and TRBJ1-1; D call uncertain. CDR1 and CDR2 (germline): SGHRS, YFSETQ. Trimming removed 4 bases at V and 3 bases at J, with 13 bases between. This CDR3 has 14 residues. The CDR3 here is CASSDTAPDTEAFF. The CDR3, as DNA: TGCGCCAGCAGCGATACCGCGCCGGACACTGAAGCTTTCTTT.

The V call is TRBV7-8, the J call TRBJ1-1; D gene unclear. Germline-derived CDR1 and CDR2 are SGHVS and FQNEAQ. This CDR3 has 13 amino acids. The V end lost 6 bases, the J end lost 1 base, and 9 bases lay between the germline ends. CDR3 nucleotide sequence: TGTGCCAGCAGGACCACAGCGAACACTGAAGCTTTCTTT. Translating gives CASRTTANTEAFF.

This chain connects TRBV7-3 to TRBJ2-3, with D perhaps matching TRBD2 (5 bases). The germline CDR1 and CDR2 sequences are SGHTA and FQGTGA. The CDR3 spans 15 residues. V was pared by 1 base and J by 4 bases, with 12 bases between. CDR3 loop: CASSLRSGSADTQYF. The CDR3 coding sequence is TGTGCCAGCAGCTTAAGGAGCGGATCCGCAGATACGCAGTATTTT.

The chain uses TRBV29-1 and TRBJ2-7; 9 nucleotides align to TRBD2. Trimming removed 7 bases from V and 3 bases from J; junction bases left unmatched: 7. The CDR3 runs 13 residues. Germline CDR1 reads SQVTM; CDR2 reads ANQGSEA. CDR3 in DNA: TGCAGCGCGCGGGGTAGCGGGGGCTACGAGCAGTACTTC. It translates to CSARGSGGYEQYF.

This clone was seen more than once but under ten times. The chain is built from TRBV10-3 and TRBJ2-2; unclear D gene. V lost 3 bases and J lost 2, with 10 bases in between. CDR1 is ENHRY and CDR2 is SYGVKD in the germline V gene. The length of the CDR3 is 15 residues. This chain's CDR3 is CAISERSVNTGELFF. CDR3 DNA sequence: TGTGCCATCAGTGAACGAAGCGTTAACACCGGGGAGCTGTTTTTT.

This clone has more than one count but fewer than ten. The gene calls are TRBV18 and TRBJ2-1; D is perhaps TRBD1 (6 bases). Looked up from germline, CDR1 is KGHSH and CDR2 is LQKENI. The CDR3 length is 15 residues. V was cut by 3 bases and J by 2 bases, with 11 bases left in between. CDR3 nucleotide sequence: TGTGCCAGCTCACCGGGACAAGGCCCCTACAATGAGCAGTTCTTC. Translated: CASSPGQGPYNEQFF.

V usage is TRBV15 and J usage is TRBJ2-7; 12 bases align to TRBD2. Per germline, CDR1 LNHNV and CDR2 YYDKDF (reference sequence). The V and J ends lost 7 bases and 3 bases, in that order; junction bases with no gene match: 4. The CDR3 has 14 amino acids. CDR3: CATTMTSGSYEQYF. CDR3 in DNA: TGTGCCACCACCATGACTAGCGGGAGCTACGAGCAGTACTTC.

This clone was observed a few times. The gene calls are TRBV5-6 and TRBJ1-1; perhaps TRBD1 as D (5 bases). The CDR3 is 14 residues long. Trimming left V 1 base short and J 4 bases short, with 11 bases between. In germline, CDR1 is SGHDT, CDR2 YYEEEE. CDR3 sequence (DNA): TGTGCCAGCAGCTTGTTGGGGGAGGGCACTGAAGCTTTCTTT. Its protein is CASSLLGEGTEAFF.

This clone was counted only a few times. The sample has other DNA sequences that encode this CDR3 too. The chain combines TRBV7-9 with TRBJ2-1; D possibly corresponds to TRBD2 (6 bases). Trimming left V 3 bases short and J 0 bases short, with 9 bases between. Germline V gene data show CDR1 as SEHNR and CDR2 as FQNEAQ (reference sequence). This CDR3 spans 15 amino acids. The CDR3 DNA reads TGTGCCAGCAGCTTGGCGGGGAGCTCCTACAATGAGCAGTTCTTC. It codes for CASSLAGSSYNEQFF. The full variable domain, in which reference TRBV7-9 and TRBJ2-1 provide the parts outside the CDR3, is DTGVSQNPRHKITKRGQNVTFRCDPISEHNRLYWYRQTLGQGPEFLTYFQNEAQLEKSRLLSDRFSAERPKGSFSTLEIQRTEQGDSAMYLCASSLAGSSYNEQFFGPGTRLTVL.

This clone turned up a few times. The V and J genes are TRBV2 and TRBJ1-4, with TRBD1 identical over 9 bases. V gave up 4 bases and J gave up 12 bases; unmatched junction bases: 3. The germline CDR1 and CDR2 sequences are SNHLY and FYNNEI. The CDR3 loop spans 12 amino acids. The CDR3 sequence is CASSVRTGELFF. CDR3 nucleotides: TGTGCCAGCAGTGTCCGGACAGGGGAACTGTTTTTT.

This rearrangement joins TRBV18 to TRBJ2-7; the D is unclear. V dropped 3 bases and J dropped 4 bases, with 13 bases sitting between them. This CDR3 has 14 residues. From germline, CDR1 is KGHSH and CDR2 LQKENI. The chain's CDR3 is CASSPPSQRYEQYF. Here the CDR3 DNA reads TGTGCCAGCTCACCGCCGAGTCAGCGATACGAGCAGTACTTC.

This clone was observed a handful of times. The chain joins TRBV7-2 to TRBJ1-5; D is unclear. This CDR3 region has 15 residues. V shed 4 bases and J shed 2 bases, with 12 bases lying between them. The germline V gene has CDR1 SGHTA and CDR2 FQGNSA. The CDR3 nucleotides are TGTGCCAGCAGCTGGGTCGGCGGGGGCAATCAGCCCCAGCATTTT. Translating it yields CASSWVGGGNQPQHF.